Listed below are T cell receptor beta chains from one sample, sequenced in a study of T cell repertoires in cytomegalovirus infection. TCRdb re-called the reads with MiXCR, one entry per CDR3 protein. The sample shows approximately 730,000 distinct CDR3 sequences, roughly 28% of them seen only once. No cognate antigen is known for these TCRs. The sequences come from cultured CD8+ T cells from PBMCs, collected from culture after CMV antigen stimulation. The receptors were sampled from a human donor in good health (CMV status not recorded). Some clones in this sample may be carry-over from other donors' samples. The CDR3 runs from the conserved cysteine through the conserved F or W. The order of the fields is clone size, J gene, V gene, D gene, CDR3 protein, CDR3 DNA. The D gene is left open where the match is weak. Clone size, where shown, is once, few, many, or a class for clones that have expanded.

>-|TRBJ2-2|TRBV29-1|-
CSVGGAGYTGELFF
TGCAGCGTTGGGGGGGCGGGGTACACCGGGGAGCTGTTTTTT
>-|TRBJ1-1|TRBV6-1|-
CASSEGAFF
TGTGCCAGCAGTGAAGGGGCTTTCTTT
>many|TRBJ2-1|TRBV7-2|TRBD2
CASSFGGGVNEQFF
TGTGCCAGCAGCTTTGGTGGGGGGGTCAATGAGCAGTTCTTC
>many|TRBJ1-1|TRBV7-2|-
CASSSSLMNTEAFF
TGTGCCAGCAGCTCCAGTTTAATGAACACTGAAGCTTTCTTT
>few|TRBJ2-7|TRBV7-9|-
CASSGPLGEQYF
TGTGCCTCCTCGGGACCTCTAGGAGAGCAGTACTTC
>-|TRBJ2-1|TRBV7-3|TRBD2
CASSPYPRTSGGLGTYNEQFF
TGTGCCAGCAGCCCCTACCCCAGGACTAGCGGGGGATTAGGCACCTACAATGAGCAGTTCTTC
>many|TRBJ2-7|TRBV7-9|TRBD2
CASSSPRSLAGGHEQYF
TGTGCCAGCAGCTCACCCCGTTCCCTAGCGGGGGGGCACGAGCAGTACTTC
>-|TRBJ2-7|TRBV20-1|-
CSARDPTWSSGGYEQYF
TGCAGTGCTAGAGATCCTACTTGGTCCTCCGGGGGATACGAGCAGTACTTC
>few|TRBJ1-1|TRBV4-1|-
CASSQQSLQAWNTEAFF
TGCGCCAGCAGCCAACAGAGCCTCCAAGCCTGGAACACTGAAGCTTTCTTT
>many|TRBJ1-4|TRBV3-1|TRBD1
CASSQDRGEKLFF
TGTGCCAGCAGCCAGGACAGGGGTGAAAAACTGTTTTTT
>few|TRBJ1-1|TRBV12-3/TRBV12-4|-
CASTTGRTEAFF
TGTGCCAGCACCACAGGGAGAACTGAAGCTTTCTTT
>-|TRBJ1-6|TRBV9|-
CASSVAIALSSYNSPLHF
TGTGCCAGCAGCGTAGCGATTGCCCTAAGCTCCTATAATTCACCCCTCCACTTT
>-|TRBJ1-1|TRBV6-1|-
CAISSPSRGATEAFF
TGTGCCATCTCCTCACCGTCGAGGGGGGCCACTGAAGCTTTCTTT
>few|TRBJ2-1|TRBV7-8|TRBD1
CASRIGGPRGNEQFF
TGTGCCAGCAGAATAGGGGGCCCCCGGGGAAATGAGCAGTTCTTC
>few|TRBJ1-2|TRBV19|-
CASSISGGLVGYTF
TGTGCCAGTAGTATATCTGGGGGGCTTGTTGGCTACACCTTC
>-|TRBJ1-2|TRBV9|-
CASSVASQYYGYTF
TGTGCCAGCAGCGTAGCGTCGCAATACTATGGCTACACCTTC
>many|TRBJ1-1|TRBV6-1|-
CATKRGLVDIPEAFF
TGTGCCACCAAACGGGGTTTAGTTGATATCCCTGAAGCTTTCTTT
>many|TRBJ2-3|TRBV7-9|-
CASSTGTDTQYF
TGTGCCAGCAGCACAGGGACAGATACGCAGTATTTT
>many|TRBJ2-3|TRBV4-1|TRBD2
CASSPYSLRAGAGDTQYF
TGCGCCAGCAGCCCCTATTCTTTAAGAGCGGGGGCAGGAGATACGCAGTATTTT
>-|TRBJ2-3|TRBV7-8|-
CASSLVVGTSLADTQYF
TGTGCCAGCAGCTTAGTCGTGGGGACATCCTTGGCAGATACGCAGTATTTT
>many|TRBJ2-3|TRBV12-3/TRBV12-4|-
CASSLEVDTQYF
TGTGCCAGCAGCCTCGAGGTGGATACGCAGTATTTT
>-|TRBJ1-1|TRBV6-2/TRBV6-3|-
CASGLEADTEAFF
TGTGCCAGCGGTCTCGAGGCGGACACTGAAGCTTTCTTT
>-|TRBJ1-2|TRBV27|-
CASSFGVGDYGYTF
TGTGCCAGCAGTTTTGGGGTAGGGGACTATGGCTACACCTTC
>few|TRBJ1-1|TRBV12-5|-
CASGLVRQPEAFF
TGTGCTAGTGGTTTGGTACGACAACCTGAAGCTTTCTTT
>-|TRBJ1-1|TRBV28|-
CASSFLTEGPGTEAFF
TGTGCCAGCAGTTTCTTGACGGAGGGGCCGGGCACTGAAGCTTTCTTT
>few|TRBJ1-2|TRBV19|-
CASSILKPSGYGYTF
TGTGCCAGTAGTATCCTAAAACCCTCGGGCTATGGCTACACCTTC
>-|TRBJ2-5|TRBV4-1|TRBD1
CASSLSGGSETQYF
TGCGCCAGCAGCCTCTCAGGGGGTTCAGAGACCCAGTACTTC
>few|TRBJ2-2|TRBV20-1|-
CSAHGLLYTGELFF
TGCAGTGCCCACGGACTTCTTTACACCGGGGAGCTGTTTTTT
>-|TRBJ2-1|TRBV20-1|TRBD2
CSARIPLAGGLSSYNEQFF
TGCAGTGCTAGAATCCCCCTAGCGGGGGGACTTAGCTCCTACAATGAGCAGTTCTTC
>-|TRBJ1-6|TRBV12-3/TRBV12-4|TRBD1
CASSLGTGANNSPLHF
TGTGCCAGCAGTTTAGGTACAGGGGCTAATAATTCACCCCTCCACTTT
>few|TRBJ1-4|TRBV28|-
CASSLRTSATNEKLFF
TGTGCCAGCAGTTTACGGACTTCTGCAACTAATGAAAAACTGTTTTTT
>many|TRBJ1-1|TRBV7-6|TRBD1
CASSLAGQGNTEAFF
TGTGCCAGCAGCTTAGCGGGACAGGGAAACACTGAAGCTTTCTTT
>once|TRBJ2-7|TRBV4-3|TRBD1
CASSQGANRGSYEQYF
TGCGCCAGCAGCCAAGGGGCGAACAGGGGGTCCTACGAGCAGTACTTC
>many|TRBJ2-1|TRBV7-8|-
CASSFSDSTNEQFF
TGTGCCAGCAGCTTCTCGGACAGTACGAATGAGCAGTTCTTC
>-|TRBJ2-5|TRBV12-5|TRBD1
CASGLGFRGPETQYF
TGTGCTAGTGGTTTGGGATTCAGGGGGCCAGAGACCCAGTACTTC
>-|TRBJ1-1|TRBV9|TRBD1
CASSEVRQGAEAFF
TGTGCCAGCAGCGAGGTGAGACAGGGGGCAGAAGCTTTCTTT
>many|TRBJ2-1|TRBV7-2|-
CASSLATRSSEQFF
TGTGCCAGCAGCTTAGCGACTAGGTCTAGTGAGCAGTTCTTC
>-|TRBJ1-2|TRBV29-1|TRBD1
CSVEERQGASYGYTF
TGCAGCGTTGAAGAGCGGCAGGGGGCCTCCTATGGCTACACCTTC
>few|TRBJ1-2|TRBV29-1|-
CSVEDTNMVQQTFLGYTF
TGCAGCGTTGAAGATACTAACATGGTCCAACAAACATTCTTGGGCTACACCTTC
>many|TRBJ1-1|TRBV7-6|-
CASSLWGGDTEAFF
TGTGCCAGCAGCTTATGGGGGGGAGACACTGAAGCTTTCTTT
>-|TRBJ1-1|TRBV7-9|TRBD1
CASSSSDRGPGSEAFF
TGTGCCAGCAGCTCCTCTGACAGGGGGCCGGGATCTGAAGCTTTCTTT
>-|TRBJ2-1|TRBV29-1|-
CSADMYNEQFF
TGCAGCGCCGACATGTACAATGAGCAGTTCTTC
>-|TRBJ2-2|TRBV5-1|TRBD1
CASSWGQGRTGELFF
TGCGCCAGCAGCTGGGGACAGGGACGGACCGGGGAGCTGTTTTTT
>-|TRBJ2-1|TRBV2|-
CASSETHNYYNEQFF
TGTGCCAGCAGTGAAACACATAACTATTACAATGAGCAGTTCTTC
>few|TRBJ2-1|TRBV7-3|-
CASSTSRDEQFF
TGTGCCAGCAGCACGAGCCGTGATGAGCAGTTCTTC
>many|TRBJ2-3|TRBV7-8|-
CASSWTWVSTDTQYF
TGTGCCAGCAGCTGGACTTGGGTCAGCACAGATACGCAGTATTTT
>few|TRBJ2-1|TRBV12-3/TRBV12-4|-
CASSPGPFNEQFF
TGTGCCAGCAGCCCCGGGCCCTTTAATGAGCAGTTCTTC
>few|TRBJ2-3|TRBV6-6|TRBD2
CASSYPRGRVIPSTDTQYF
TGTGCCAGCAGTTACCCCCGTGGGAGGGTCATACCGAGCACAGATACGCAGTATTTT
>many|TRBJ2-3|TRBV7-8|-
CASSSIPRVATDTQYF
TGTGCCAGCAGCTCCATTCCCCGGGTCGCCACAGATACGCAGTATTTT
>-|TRBJ2-3|TRBV25-1|-
CASSEVGSDTQYF
TGTGCCAGCAGTGAAGTGGGCTCAGATACGCAGTATTTT
>few|TRBJ1-2|TRBV7-8|-
CASSLGEGSADGYTF
TGTGCCAGCAGCTTAGGGGAAGGGTCAGCGGATGGCTACACCTTC
>-|TRBJ2-5|TRBV7-9|-
CASSLGASAEETQYF
TGTGCCAGCAGCTTAGGGGCGAGCGCCGAAGAGACCCAGTACTTC
>-|TRBJ2-1|TRBV28|TRBD1
CASIPTLTGGKVNEQFF
TGTGCCAGCATTCCTACTCTGACAGGGGGTAAGGTGAATGAGCAGTTCTTC
>-|TRBJ2-7|TRBV20-1|-
CSATPLSVGTNYEQYF
TGCAGTGCAACCCCCCTGTCTGTAGGGACCAACTACGAGCAGTACTTC
>many|TRBJ1-2|TRBV7-8|-
CASSLVYRGDGYTF
TGTGCCAGCAGCCTCGTCTATCGGGGAGATGGCTACACCTTC
>once|TRBJ2-3|TRBV20-1|-
CSANRADTQYF
TGCAGTGCTAATAGGGCAGATACGCAGTATTTT
>-|TRBJ1-1|TRBV7-6|TRBD1
CASSDRDRVPNTEAFF
TGTGCCAGCAGCGACCGGGACAGGGTCCCGAACACTGAAGCTTTCTTT